The 22 T cell receptor beta chains in this list originate from one sample, sequenced in a study of blood T cell repertoires in COVID-19 (dated by TCRdb to 2020 to 2021). The method behind the library was the immunoSEQ multiplex PCR assay. Here the immuneACCESS table is served through TCRdb, limited to in-frame sequences with V and J called. Missing clones are a known gap in these copies; in checked studies unresolved V genes cover under half, and the rest lacks a known reason. Here the sample has around 57,000 clones; 75% to 90% occur a single time. Of the sample, 3.5% is held by the ten largest clones. Input material: peripheral blood. These receptors came from a human donor in a cohort sampled during active COVID-19.

The chain is built from TRBV10-3 and TRBJ1-1, with D possibly being TRBD1 (5 bases). Trimming took off 0 bases at V and 6 bases at J, with 11 bases between the two ends. CDR1 and CDR2 (germline): ENHRY, SYGVKD. The CDR3 totals 14 residues. DNA for the CDR3: TGTGCCATCAGTGAGTCGGGGGGGTTCGCTGAAGCTTTCTTT. This encodes CAISESGGFAEAFF.

This clone has more than one count but fewer than ten. This chain uses TRBV27 with TRBJ2-1; the D is unclear. CDR3 size: 14 residues. V dropped 2 bases and J dropped 4 bases, with 9 bases sitting between them. The germline V gene encodes CDR1 MNHEY and CDR2 SMNVEV (reference sequence). The CDR3 bases are TGTGCCAGCAGTTTACCCGAGTCTTACAATGAGCAGTTCTTC. Its translation is CASSLPESYNEQFF.

The rearrangement links TRBV2 to TRBJ2-7, with 10 bases identical to TRBD1. Germline V CDR1 and CDR2: SNHLY, FYNNEI. V gave up 0 bases and J gave up 4 bases; unmatched junction bases: 9. The CDR3 spans 17 residues. The CDR3 spells CASSEALWGQGMYEQYF. The CDR3 DNA sequence: TGTGCCAGCAGTGAAGCGCTTTGGGGACAGGGGATGTACGAGCAGTACTTC.

V and J are TRBV5-1 and TRBJ1-4, with 7 bases that match TRBD1. The germline CDR1 and CDR2 sequences are SGHRS and YFSETQ. There are 15 residues in the CDR3. V gave up 4 bases and J gave up 4 bases; unmatched junction bases: 7. The CDR3 DNA reads TGCGCCAGCAGCGGCCGGGACAGCCTTAATGAAAAACTGTTTTTT. Protein product: CASSGRDSLNEKLFF. The full variable domain, its missing parts supplied by reference TRBV5-1 and TRBJ1-4, is KAGVTQTPRYLIKTRGQQVTLSCSPISGHRSVSWYQQTPGQGLQFLFEYFSETQRNKGNFPGRFSGRQFSNSRSEMNVSTLELGDSALYLCASSGRDSLNEKLFFGSGTQLSVL.

The chain combines TRBV6-2 or TRBV6-3 with TRBJ2-3; perhaps TRBD1 as D (6 bases). CDR3 size: 16 residues. V was cut by 5 bases and J by 5 bases, with 20 bases left in between. Germline V lookup: CDR1 MNHEY, CDR2 SVGEGT. CDR3 region: CASSPNYRVGRDTQYF. CDR3 DNA sequence: TGTGCCAGCAGTCCCAATTACAGGGTCGGAAGAGATACGCAGTATTTT.

The CDR3 loop is CASSSWTSGTYEQYF. The CDR3 coding sequence is TGTGCCAGCAGTTCCTGGACTAGCGGAACCTACGAGCAGTACTTC. This rearrangement joins TRBV6-5 to TRBJ2-7, with 10 bases lining up with TRBD2. With 4 bases clipped from V and 2 bases from J, the junction kept 5 bases outside the gene matches. The germline CDR1 and CDR2 sequences are MNHEY and SVGAGI. CDR3 length: 15 amino acids.

The chain uses TRBV20-1 and TRBJ1-3; D unresolved. Deletions cut 5 bases from V and 5 bases from J, with 10 bases between. CDR1 is DFQATT, CDR2 SNEGSKA, per germline (reference sequence). The CDR3 spans 12 residues. Here the CDR3 reads CSAGVLRNTIYF. The CDR3 DNA reads as TGCAGTGCTGGTGTACTGAGAAACACCATATATTTT.

V is TRBV27 and J is TRBJ2-2; maybe TRBD1 (5 bases). Trimming removed 5 bases from V and 3 bases from J, with 10 bases in between. Germline V CDR1 and CDR2: MNHEY, SMNVEV (reference sequence). The length of the CDR3 is 14 residues. This CDR3 is CASSPLGHTGELFF. As DNA, the CDR3 is TGTGCCAGCAGTCCCTTGGGGCACACCGGGGAGCTGTTTTTT.

V and J are TRBV6-5 and TRBJ1-4, with D perhaps matching TRBD1 (6 bases). Germline CDR1 and CDR2: MNHEY and SVGAGI. Between the trimmed V and J ends, which lost 2 bases and 2 bases, there was a span of 12 bases. This CDR3 contains 16 residues. The CDR3 region is CASSYGPGVTNEKLFF. The CDR3 DNA sequence: TGTGCCAGCAGTTACGGTCCAGGGGTTACTAATGAAAAACTGTTTTTT.

This chain connects TRBV18 to TRBJ1-1; perhaps TRBD1 as D (6 bases). CDR1 and CDR2 (germline): KGHSH, LQKENI. The CDR3 is made up of 14 amino acids. V was trimmed by 4 bases and J by 8 bases, leaving 17 bases between them. DNA for the CDR3: TGTGCCAGCTCACGGCAGGGGTCGATGGGCGAAGCTTTCTTT. It specifies CASSRQGSMGEAFF.

The V gene is TRBV5-1, the J gene TRBJ2-3, with a tentative D call TRBD2 (5 bases). With 3 bases removed from V and 0 bases from J, the gap between germline ends came to 11 bases. The CDR3 contains 15 residues. CDR1 is SGHRS and CDR2 is YFSETQ in the germline V gene. CDR3 protein: CASSSGRASTDTQYF. The CDR3 coding sequence is TGCGCCAGCAGCTCCGGGCGGGCCAGCACAGATACGCAGTATTTT.

The rearrangement joins TRBV5-1 to TRBJ1-1; 9 bases align to TRBD1. This CDR3 region has 14 residues. J gave up 2 bases and V 3 bases, and 2 bases lay outside the gene matches. Per germline, CDR1 SGHRS and CDR2 YFSETQ. This chain's CDR3 is CASSSGQGNTEAFF. The CDR3 coding sequence is TGCGCCAGCAGCTCGGGACAGGGTAACACTGAAGCTTTCTTT. The full variable domain, in which reference TRBV5-1 and TRBJ1-1 provide the parts outside the CDR3, is KAGVTQTPRYLIKTRGQQVTLSCSPISGHRSVSWYQQTPGQGLQFLFEYFSETQRNKGNFPGRFSGRQFSNSRSEMNVSTLELGDSALYLCASSSGQGNTEAFFGQGTRLTVV.

The genes are TRBV27 and TRBJ1-2, with 8 bases fitting TRBD1. This CDR3 comprises 16 residues. From germline, CDR1 is MNHEY and CDR2 SMNVEV (reference sequence). After removal of 5 bases from V and 4 bases from J, the junction contained 12 bases not matched to a gene. The CDR3 sequence: CASSPRDRRLTYGYTF. The CDR3 nucleotides are TGTGCCAGCAGTCCCCGGGACAGGCGCCTTACCTATGGCTACACCTTC.

The CDR3 loop is CASSLVSRGVQETQYF. CDR3 in DNA: TGTGCCAGCAGCTTAGTGAGCCGCGGGGTCCAAGAGACCCAGTACTTC. V usage is TRBV7-8 and J usage is TRBJ2-5; D is possibly TRBD2 (6 bases). The CDR3 loop spans 16 amino acids. The germline V and J ends were trimmed by 1 base and 1 base, with 13 bases remaining between them. Per germline, CDR1 SGHVS and CDR2 FQNEAQ.

The V gene is TRBV3-1 (or the pseudogene TRBV3-2), the J gene TRBJ2-2; D might be TRBD2 (5 bases). V shed 4 bases and J shed 2 bases, with 8 bases lying between them. The CDR3 runs to 14 residues. Germline V CDR1 and CDR2: LGHDT, YNNKEL (reference sequence). The CDR3 is CASSRTGNTGELFF. The DNA of the CDR3 is TGTGCCAGCAGCCGGACTGGTAACACCGGGGAGCTGTTTTTT.

The V call is TRBV2, the J call TRBJ1-1; D not resolved. V lost 3 bases to trimming and J lost 1 base, with 6 bases between them. The germline V gene has CDR1 SNHLY and CDR2 FYNNEI. This CDR3 region has 13 residues. The CDR3 nucleotides are TGTGCCAGCAGTGAGGCTGGGAACACTGAAGCTTTCTTT. This gives the protein CASSEAGNTEAFF.

The V and J genes are TRBV9 and TRBJ1-2; 9 nucleotides agree with TRBD1. The germline V gene has CDR1 SGDLS and CDR2 YYNGEE. This CDR3 comprises 14 residues. With 1 base clipped from V and 6 bases from J, the junction kept 4 bases outside the gene matches. CDR3 in amino acids: CASSVPDRGDGYTF. The CDR3 DNA reads TGTGCCAGCAGCGTACCGGACAGGGGAGATGGCTACACCTTC.

V usage is TRBV6-2 or TRBV6-3 and J usage is TRBJ2-2; D remains ambiguous. Germline CDR1 and CDR2: MNHEY and SVGEGT. This CDR3 has 14 amino acids. V dropped 2 bases and J dropped 4 bases, with 8 bases sitting between them. This CDR3 is CASSYVGFTGELFF. In DNA form, the CDR3 reads TGTGCCAGCAGTTACGTCGGGTTCACCGGGGAGCTGTTTTTT.

V is TRBV9 and J is TRBJ2-3; the D gene is possibly TRBD1 (6 bases). This CDR3 has 15 residues. V was trimmed by 4 bases and J by 0 bases, leaving 12 bases between them. Germline-derived CDR1 and CDR2 are SGDLS and YYNGEE. Written as DNA, the CDR3 is TGTGCCAGCAGCTTCCGACAGGATAGCACAGATACGCAGTATTTT. As protein: CASSFRQDSTDTQYF. The variable domain in full, completed from reference TRBV9 and TRBJ2-3, reads DSGVTQTPKHLITATGQRVTLRCSPRSGDLSVYWYQQSLDQGLQFLIQYYNGEERAKGNILERFSAQQFPDLHSELNLSSLELGDSALYFCASSFRQDSTDTQYFGPGTRLTVL.

This clone is a singleton in its sample. J is TRBJ2-1 and V is TRBV4-2, with 9 bases matching TRBD2. The CDR3 is 16 amino acids. J lost 3 bases, V lost 1 base, and 4 bases had no gene match. Germline CDR1 reads LGHNA; CDR2 reads YNFKEQ. The CDR3 DNA sequence: TGTGCCAGCAGCCAAGCCGCGACTAGCGGCTACAATGAGCAGTTCTTC. The encoded protein is CASSQAATSGYNEQFF.

V and J are TRBV4-3 and TRBJ2-2; D is unresolved. Trimming shortened V by 4 bases and J by 3 bases, and 12 bases separated the two germline ends. The length of the CDR3 is 15 residues. CDR1 LGHNA and CDR2 YSLEER come from the germline V gene. This CDR3 is CASSPAGSHTGELFF. The CDR3 bases are TGCGCCAGCAGCCCAGCCGGGTCCCACACCGGGGAGCTGTTTTTT.

V usage is TRBV5-5 and J usage is TRBJ1-1; D may be TRBD1 (5 bases). V shed 2 bases and J shed 2 bases, with 13 bases lying between them. Germline CDR1 SGHKS, CDR2 YYEKEE (reference sequence). This CDR3 spans 15 amino acids. This CDR3 reads CASSFKDRVNTEAFF. The CDR3 nucleotides are TGTGCCAGCAGCTTTAAAGACAGAGTAAACACTGAAGCTTTCTTT.